The rows below give T cell receptor beta chains drawn from one sample of a study of T-cell reconstitution after alpha-beta-depleted transplantation in children. Via MiXCR, TCRdb re-called the PCR reads, giving one row per CDR3 protein. Of around 700,000 distinct CDR3 sequences listed, less than 15% are singletons. This material consisted of PBMCs, taken before TCRalphabeta/CD19-depleted stem cell transplant. The receptors were gathered from a girl between 2 and 10 years old with congenital amegakaryocytic thrombocytopenia, due to receive a stem cell transplant. Each CDR3 is given with its conserved first and last residue. A D gene is named only where the DNA matches it firmly. Size values are once, few and many counts, or a class for expanded clones, and some rows have none.

>.|few|TRBV5-1|TRBJ2-2
CASSLDGVSRTGELFF
TGCGCCAGCAGCTTGGACGGTGTCAGCCGAACCGGGGAGCTGTTTTTT
>TRBD1|many|TRBV7-7|TRBJ2-1
CASSLEPGTGLNEQFF
TGTGCCAGCAGCTTAGAACCCGGGACAGGCCTCAATGAGCAGTTCTTC
>.|many|TRBV5-1|TRBJ1-1
CASSLGVVENTEAFF
TGCGCCAGCAGCTTGGGGGTTGTGGAGAACACTGAAGCTTTCTTT
>.|.|TRBV20-1|TRBJ2-7
CSARDVDRGYEQYF
TGCAGTGCTAGGGACGTTGACCGGGGCTACGAGCAGTACTTC
>.|many|TRBV20-1|TRBJ2-7
CSARDRASVLPSYEQYF
TGCAGTGCTAGAGATCGGGCCTCAGTCCTACCCTCCTACGAGCAGTACTTC
>TRBD1|.|TRBV25-1|TRBJ2-2
CASSGTGDTGELFF
TGTGCCAGCAGTGGAACAGGGGATACCGGGGAGCTGTTTTTT
>TRBD2|few|TRBV5-1|TRBJ2-2
CASSYRTSGSTGELFF
TGCGCCAGCAGCTATCGGACTAGCGGGAGCACCGGGGAGCTGTTTTTT
>TRBD2|.|TRBV12-3/TRBV12-4|TRBJ2-7
CASSLVVAGGPYEQYF
TGTGCCAGCAGTTTAGTAGTGGCGGGAGGACCCTACGAGCAGTACTTC
>.|many|TRBV10-2|TRBJ2-7
CATGRDGTYEQYF
TGCGCCACGGGAAGAGACGGAACCTACGAGCAGTACTTC
>.|once|TRBV30|TRBJ2-1
CAGGGQGFYNEQFF
TGTGCCGGGGGGGGGCAGGGATTCTACAATGAGCAGTTCTTC
>.|many|TRBV7-8|TRBJ2-7
CASSLLFGVEPEQYF
TGTGCCAGCAGCTTATTATTTGGGGTTGAGCCCGAGCAGTACTTC
>.|many|TRBV29-1|TRBJ2-7
CSVGEFRRGGEQYF
TGCAGCGTTGGTGAGTTTCGGCGTGGAGGGGAGCAGTACTTC
>TRBD2|few|TRBV5-1|TRBJ2-3
CASWIGTSGATKTTSTDTQYF
TGCGCCAGCTGGATCGGGACTAGCGGAGCGACGAAAACTACTAGCACAGATACGCAGTATTTT
>TRBD1|many|TRBV12-3/TRBV12-4|TRBJ1-6
CASSPGQGLLNSPLHF
TGTGCCAGCAGTCCGGGACAGGGACTCCTTAATTCACCCCTCCACTTT
>.|many|TRBV7-6|TRBJ1-4
CASSLYDGDEKLFF
TGTGCCAGCAGCTTATATGACGGGGATGAAAAACTGTTTTTT
>.|few|TRBV4-1|TRBJ1-1
CASSPVGGVQAFF
TGCGCCAGCAGCCCCGTGGGGGGAGTGCAAGCTTTCTTT
>.|.|TRBV7-2|TRBJ1-2
CASSSLSGSYTF
TGTGCCAGCAGCTCTCTTTCAGGATCCTACACCTTC
>.|.|TRBV7-9|TRBJ1-1
CASSLALGGEAFF
TGTGCCAGCAGCTTAGCCCTCGGGGGGGAAGCTTTCTTT
>.|.|TRBV7-2|TRBJ2-7
CASSFVATEQYF
TGTGCCAGCAGCTTTGTAGCGACCGAGCAGTACTTC
>.|many|TRBV12-3/TRBV12-4|TRBJ2-1
CASSTKDSEQFF
TGTGCCAGCAGCACTAAGGACTCGGAGCAGTTCTTC
>TRBD2|many|TRBV20-1|TRBJ2-1
CSARELAGEGYNEQFF
TGCAGTGCTAGGGAACTAGCGGGAGAGGGGTACAATGAGCAGTTCTTC
>.|few|TRBV3-1|TRBJ2-3
CASSQAEGSHTDTQYF
TGTGCCAGCAGCCAAGCGGAAGGGTCCCACACAGATACGCAGTATTTT
>.|many|TRBV28|TRBJ2-3
CASSTVSTDTQYF
TGTGCCAGCAGTACAGTTAGCACAGATACGCAGTATTTT
>TRBD1|.|TRBV5-1|TRBJ1-2
CASSLADRGYGYTF
TGCGCCAGCAGCTTGGCAGACAGGGGCTATGGCTACACCTTC
>.|many|TRBV5-1|TRBJ2-7
CASSTQGSSSYEQYF
TGCGCCAGCAGCACACAGGGTAGCAGCTCCTACGAGCAGTACTTC
>.|many|TRBV6-5|TRBJ2-7
CASSYQDSPTYEQYF
TGTGCCAGCAGTTACCAGGACAGCCCCACCTACGAGCAGTACTTC
>TRBD1|few|TRBV2|TRBJ2-5
CASSGLDRGNRETQYF
TGTGCCAGCAGTGGACTGGACAGGGGAAATCGGGAGACCCAGTACTTC
>.|few|TRBV30|TRBJ2-7
CAWKHYYEQYF
TGTGCCTGGAAGCACTACTACGAGCAGTACTTC
>TRBD1|few|TRBV9|TRBJ1-2
CASSVQLRPGQGIDYGYTF
TGTGCCAGCAGCGTCCAGCTACGACCGGGACAGGGAATAGATTATGGCTACACCTTC
>.|.|TRBV4-1|TRBJ2-7
CASSPPSDSFYEQYF
TGCGCCAGCAGCCCCCCGTCGGACAGCTTCTACGAGCAGTACTTC
>.|many|TRBV12-3/TRBV12-4|TRBJ2-7
CASRYTWDGEQYF
TGTGCCAGCAGGTATACATGGGATGGTGAGCAGTACTTC
>TRBD2|many|TRBV20-1|TRBJ2-3
CSATTSGSPDTQYF
TGCAGTGCTACGACTAGCGGGAGCCCAGATACGCAGTATTTT
>.|many|TRBV12-3/TRBV12-4|TRBJ2-1
CASSFRTRSGIRAHNEQFF
TGTGCCAGCAGTTTCCGGACTCGTTCGGGGATTAGGGCACACAATGAGCAGTTCTTC
>.|few|TRBV7-9|TRBJ1-2
CASSFTEVNYGYTF
TGTGCCAGCAGCTTCACAGAGGTTAACTATGGCTACACCTTC
>.|many|TRBV29-1|TRBJ2-7
CSVEDETGRYEQYF
TGCAGCGTTGAAGACGAAACAGGGAGGTACGAGCAGTACTTC
>TRBD1|many|TRBV7-9|TRBJ1-1
CASSSETGTGETEAFF
TGTGCCAGCAGCTCCGAGACAGGGACAGGGGAGACTGAAGCTTTCTTT
>TRBD2|many|TRBV10-3|TRBJ2-2
CAITPSGGTGELFF
TGTGCCATCACCCCTAGCGGAGGGACCGGGGAGCTGTTTTTT
>.|.|TRBV5-1|TRBJ1-1
CASSAGVFGTNTEAFF
TGCGCCAGCAGCGCGGGGGTCTTCGGAACGAACACTGAAGCTTTCTTT
>.|few|TRBV25-1|TRBJ2-5
CASSEWRGQETQYF
TGTGCCAGCAGTGAATGGCGGGGTCAAGAGACCCAGTACTTC
>.|.|TRBV7-9|TRBJ2-5
CASSFVEWAETQYF
TGTGCCAGCAGCTTCGTTGAGTGGGCAGAGACCCAGTACTTC
>TRBD1|few|TRBV3-1|TRBJ2-7
CASSHTGQGKHEQYF
TGTGCCAGCAGCCACACGGGACAGGGAAAACACGAGCAGTACTTC
>.|.|TRBV6-2/TRBV6-3|TRBJ2-1
CASSPLRSSSNEQFF
TGTGCCAGCAGTCCCTTGAGGAGCTCAAGCAATGAGCAGTTCTTC
>TRBD1|.|TRBV20-1|TRBJ2-7
CSATYNRDRGYEQYF
TGCAGTGCTACTTACAACCGGGACAGGGGCTACGAGCAGTACTTC